The rows below give T cell receptor beta chains drawn from one sample of a study of shared clonotypes between healthy human individuals. Clones were read by immunoSEQ multiplex PCR, and TCRdb kept only the in-frame ones, dropping some. The repertoire holds 2 million to 2.5 million clones, with about nine tenths as singletons. Sequencing used naive CD4+ T cells from PBMCs. The source is a man between 18 and 29 years old in good health. Some clones in this sample may be carry-over from other donors' samples. Both conserved end residues are part of each CDR3. The order of the fields is clone size, J gene, D gene, V gene, CDR3 protein, CDR3 DNA. The D gene is left open where the match is weak. Clone sizes are given selectively: once, few, many, or a class where the clone is expanded.

NA TRBJ1-2 NA TRBV19 CASSIDKTYGYTF TGTGCCAGTAGTATTGACAAGACCTATGGCTACACCTTC
NA TRBJ2-1 TRBD2 TRBV18 CASSLLTSGSVNEQFF TGTGCCAGCTCACTATTAACTAGCGGGAGCGTCAATGAGCAGTTCTTC
NA TRBJ2-7 NA TRBV4-1 CASSHPAGGPAYEQYF TGCGCCAGCAGCCACCCCGCAGGGGGGCCCGCCTACGAGCAGTACTTC
NA TRBJ2-3 NA TRBV13 CASSSPEGTDTQYF TGTGCCAGCAGCTCCCCTGAGGGGACAGATACGCAGTATTTT
NA TRBJ2-1 NA TRBV15 CATSRDRGFGEQFF TGTGCCACCAGCAGAGATCGGGGTTTTGGTGAGCAGTTCTTC
NA TRBJ2-3 NA TRBV13 CASSLGGGAFVDTQYF TGTGCCAGCAGCTTAGGAGGGGGGGCGTTTGTAGATACGCAGTATTTT
NA TRBJ1-5 NA TRBV6-5 CASSYTDSGQPQHF TGTGCCAGCAGTTATACGGACAGCGGGCAGCCCCAGCATTTT
NA TRBJ2-1 TRBD2 TRBV30 CALGRLAPYNEQFF TGTGCCTTGGGAAGACTAGCGCCGTACAATGAGCAGTTCTTC
NA TRBJ2-3 NA TRBV4-3 CASSQDRGHHTDTQYF TGCGCCAGCAGCCAAGATCGAGGACACCACACAGATACGCAGTATTTT
NA TRBJ2-7 TRBD2 TRBV6-1 CASSETPGLAIYEQYF TGTGCCAGCAGTGAAACACCGGGACTAGCGATTTACGAGCAGTACTTC
NA TRBJ2-7 NA TRBV27 CASSPGYFGEQYF TGTGCCAGCAGCCCGGGGTACTTCGGGGAGCAGTACTTC
NA TRBJ2-5 NA TRBV15 CATRSGEGSKRETQYF TGTGCCACCAGGTCGGGCGAAGGGTCCAAAAGAGAGACCCAGTACTTC
NA TRBJ1-5 NA TRBV27 CASSTRGTGNQPQHF TGTGCCAGCAGTACCAGGGGTACGGGCAATCAGCCCCAGCATTTT
NA TRBJ2-1 NA TRBV29-1 CSVETGRATTFF TGCAGCGTTGAAACGGGCAGGGCGACCACGTTCTTC
NA TRBJ2-3 NA TRBV15 CATSRDPSTDTQYF TGTGCCACCAGCAGAGATCCCAGCACAGATACGCAGTATTTT
NA TRBJ2-7 NA TRBV7-6 CASSLRPGESVSEQYF TGTGCCAGCAGCTTAAGGCCAGGCGAATCAGTTTCCGAGCAGTACTTC
NA TRBJ1-5 TRBD1 TRBV29-1 CSVGDRDNQPQHF TGCAGCGTTGGGGACAGGGATAATCAGCCCCAGCATTTT
NA TRBJ1-1 NA TRBV27 CASSLQGNTEAFF TGTGCCAGCAGTTTACAGGGAAACACTGAAGCTTTCTTT
NA TRBJ2-1 TRBD2 TRBV9 CASSSPSGSSYNEQFF TGTGCCAGCAGCTCCCCTAGCGGGAGCTCCTACAATGAGCAGTTCTTC
NA TRBJ2-7 NA TRBV6-1 CASRVHNEQYF TGTGCCAGCAGGGTACATAACGAGCAGTACTTC
NA TRBJ2-3 TRBD2 TRBV6-1 CASFLAGVQDTQYF TGTGCCAGTTTTTTGGCGGGAGTTCAAGATACGCAGTATTTT
NA TRBJ1-4 TRBD1 TRBV30 CAWTGGSEKLFF TGTGCCTGGACAGGGGGCAGCGAAAAACTGTTTTTT
NA TRBJ1-1 NA TRBV14 CASSQVTDSYKAFF TGTGCCAGCAGCCAAGTCACAGACTCTTACAAAGCTTTCTTT
NA TRBJ2-2 NA TRBV2 CASSEAGPPGELFF TGTGCCAGCAGTGAAGCAGGTCCTCCCGGGGAGCTGTTTTTT
NA TRBJ2-1 NA TRBV4-3 CASSQGARGYNEQFF TGCGCCAGCAGCCAAGGGGCTAGGGGATACAATGAGCAGTTCTTC
NA TRBJ2-1 TRBD1 TRBV7-2 CASRTAGGSYNEQFF TGTGCCAGCAGGACCGCAGGGGGCTCCTACAATGAGCAGTTCTTC
NA TRBJ2-1 TRBD2 TRBV28 CASSSLGTTFRYNEQFF TGTGCCAGCAGTTCCTTAGGGACTACCTTTAGATACAATGAGCAGTTCTTC
NA TRBJ2-7 NA TRBV5-4 CASSLPAPGLGHEQYF TGTGCCAGCAGCTTGCCGGCACCCGGGTTAGGTCACGAGCAGTACTTC
NA TRBJ1-2 TRBD1 TRBV7-8 CASSQGQSYGYTF TGTGCCAGCAGCCAGGGACAGAGTTATGGCTACACCTTC
once TRBJ2-1 NA TRBV9 CASSELARANEQFF TGTGCCAGCAGCGAGCTAGCGCGCGCTAATGAGCAGTTCTTC
NA TRBJ2-5 TRBD2 TRBV10-1 CASSELGTSGSGETQYF TGCGCCAGCAGTGAACTCGGGACTAGCGGGAGTGGGGAGACCCAGTACTTC
NA TRBJ1-5 NA TRBV27 CASSSLGQPQHF TGTGCCAGCAGTTCGCTTGGTCAGCCCCAGCATTTT
NA TRBJ2-2 TRBD1 TRBV7-3 CASSSGQGWNTGELFF TGTGCCAGCAGCTCGGGACAGGGCTGGAACACCGGGGAGCTGTTTTTT
once TRBJ2-5 NA TRBV10-2 CASSEWQGGTQYF TGCGCCAGCAGTGAGTGGCAGGGGGGGACCCAGTACTTC
NA TRBJ2-7 NA TRBV28 CASSLMSLEQYF TGTGCCAGCAGTTTAATGAGTCTCGAGCAGTACTTC
NA TRBJ2-1 TRBD2 TRBV4-2 CASSQDWTSGSVLSSYNEQFF TGTGCCAGCAGCCAAGATTGGACTAGCGGGAGCGTCTTGAGCTCCTACAATGAGCAGTTCTTC
NA TRBJ2-1 TRBD2 TRBV10-3 CAISAPSGGHNEQFF TGTGCCATCAGCGCTCCTAGCGGGGGTCACAATGAGCAGTTCTTC
NA TRBJ2-1 TRBD2 TRBV7-2 CASSLAGGTSGYNEQFF TGTGCCAGCAGCTTAGCAGGGGGAACTAGCGGGTACAATGAGCAGTTCTTC
NA TRBJ1-5 TRBD1 TRBV6-5 CASRGQANSNQPQHF TGTGCCAGCAGGGGACAGGCGAATAGCAATCAGCCCCAGCATTTT
NA TRBJ1-1 NA TRBV18 CASSPAGVNTEAFF TGTGCCAGCTCACCGGCCGGGGTGAACACTGAAGCTTTCTTT
NA TRBJ2-1 NA TRBV6-6 CASSPWAPQQFF TGTGCCAGCAGTCCTTGGGCTCCCCAGCAGTTCTTC
few TRBJ1-5 TRBD1 TRBV18 CASSPRGDRVGNQPQHF TGTGCCAGCTCACCACGAGGGGACAGGGTAGGCAATCAGCCCCAGCATTTT
NA TRBJ2-6 NA TRBV9 CASSPLQRQTGANVLTF TGTGCCAGCAGCCCGTTACAAAGACAGACTGGGGCCAACGTCCTGACTTTC
NA TRBJ2-3 TRBD2 TRBV9 CASTKERGLTDTQYF TGTGCCAGCACCAAGGAGCGGGGCCTCACAGATACGCAGTATTTT
NA TRBJ1-1 NA TRBV4-2 CASSQETGDGKPSGNTEAFF TGTGCCAGCAGCCAAGAAACGGGGGATGGGAAGCCGTCGGGAAACACTGAAGCTTTCTTT
NA TRBJ1-3 NA TRBV7-6 CASRRDTFSGNTIYF TGTGCCAGCAGAAGGGACACTTTCTCTGGAAACACCATATATTTT
few TRBJ1-1 TRBD1 TRBV28 CASSAGQGATEAFF TGTGCCAGCAGTGCCGGACAGGGGGCGACTGAAGCTTTCTTT
NA TRBJ1-5 NA TRBV14 CASSQGEGPQHF TGTGCCAGCAGCCAAGGGGAAGGACCCCAGCATTTT
once TRBJ2-1 NA TRBV5-4 CASSLANLGDSQQFF TGTGCCAGCAGCTTGGCCAATTTGGGGGACTCGCAGCAGTTCTTC
NA TRBJ2-2 NA TRBV9 CASSVAGSGDRSPVF TGTGCCAGCAGCGTAGCGGGTTCAGGGGACCGATCCCCCGTTTTT
NA TRBJ1-1 NA TRBV11-2 CASSLDLQPEAFF TGTGCCAGCAGCTTAGATCTTCAGCCTGAAGCTTTCTTT
NA TRBJ2-1 TRBD1 TRBV29-1 CSVDPPGTGGNDEQFF TGCAGCGTTGACCCACCCGGGACAGGGGGCAACGATGAGCAGTTCTTC
NA TRBJ2-7 TRBD2 TRBV10-3 CAARQREVAGGAYEQYF TGTGCCGCCAGACAACGGGAGGTAGCGGGAGGGGCCTACGAGCAGTACTTC
NA TRBJ1-5 NA TRBV5-6 CASSTRYSNQPQHF TGTGCCAGCAGCACTAGATATAGCAATCAGCCCCAGCATTTT
NA TRBJ1-6 NA TRBV9 CASSVGGGSGSSPLHF TGTGCCAGCAGCGTAGGAGGAGGTTCTGGCAGTTCACCCCTCCACTTT
NA TRBJ1-4 NA TRBV10-3 CAIGGGNEKLFF TGTGCCATCGGGGGTGGCAATGAAAAACTGTTTTTT
NA TRBJ2-5 TRBD2 TRBV5-4 CASSLASSGRVETQYF TGTGCCAGCAGCTTGGCTTCTAGCGGGAGGGTGGAGACCCAGTACTTC
NA TRBJ2-1 TRBD2 TRBV9 CASSAGTSGTYNEQFF TGTGCCAGCAGCGCCGGGACTAGCGGGACCTACAATGAGCAGTTCTTC
once TRBJ1-2 TRBD1 TRBV6-1 CASSETGQGWLGYTF TGTGCCAGCAGTGAAACGGGACAGGGATGGCTTGGCTACACCTTC